A few counts support the clone carrying this T cell receptor (beta chain). What it recognizes is unknown. cDNA libraries of TCR beta carried unique molecular identifiers. A single record per CDR3 protein comes from TCRdb applying MiXCR to the PCR reads. The sample has 750,000 to 950,000 distinct CDR3 sequences; about 50% are singletons. Trimming took 0 bases from V and 4 from J, leaving 10 bases between them. CDR1 SGHRS and CDR2 YFSETQ come from the germline V gene. The CDR3 is 14 residues long. This sample stems from a study of post-analysis software for immune sequencing data. Study-wide results and caveats: The study found TRBV5-6, TRBV5-1 and TRBV20-1 among five TRBV segments more frequent in patients than controls.

Source material: blood. This TCR derives from a girl aged 10-17 years with multiple sclerosis. The rearrangement links TRBV5-1 to TRBJ2-5, with TRBD1 as a possible D gene (5 bases). CDR3 sequence: CASSLVGQGETQYF. The CDR3 nucleotides are TGCGCCAGCAGCTTGGTCGGTCAGGGAGAGACCCAGTACTTC.